These T cell receptor beta chains were read from a single sample in a study of technical replicates of blood from several donors. Profiled with immunoSEQ multiplex PCR; TCRdb holds only in-frame clones, not every one. The table lists 91,000 or so clones, roughly 96% of them singletons, with 0.2% to 0.25% in the top ten. The source material was T cells isolated from PBMCs. These receptors were obtained from a human donor in good health. The CDR3 runs from the conserved cysteine through the conserved F or W. The D gene is left open where the match is weak. The size of a clone is reported for some rows only, either as once, few or many, or as a class for expanded clones.

TRBJ2-1	TRBD2	TRBV19	.	CASSISLNGLANEQFF	TGTGCCAGTAGTATATCCCTCAACGGACTAGCAAATGAGCAGTTCTTC
TRBJ1-5	.	TRBV13	.	CASSLRGINQPQHF	TGTGCCAGCAGCTTAAGAGGGATCAATCAGCCCCAGCATTTT
TRBJ1-1	.	TRBV11-1	.	CASSPNRKTNTEAFF	TGTGCCAGCAGCCCCAACAGAAAAACGAACACTGAAGCTTTCTTT
TRBJ2-5	TRBD2	TRBV30	.	CALSRLAPQQETQYF	TGTGCCTTATCCCGACTAGCACCACAACAAGAGACCCAGTACTTC
TRBJ2-7	.	TRBV6-5	once	CAGRDKGDSYEQYF	TGTGCCGGGAGAGACAAGGGAGATTCCTACGAGCAGTACTTC
TRBJ1-1	TRBD1	TRBV18	few	CASSWDRVATEAFF	TGTGCCAGTTCGTGGGACAGGGTAGCCACTGAAGCTTTCTTT
TRBJ1-5	.	TRBV6-1	.	CASSEVAVQPQHF	TGTGCCAGCAGTGAAGTGGCCGTTCAGCCCCAGCATTTT
TRBJ2-7	.	TRBV19	.	CASSRELTHDEQYF	TGTGCCAGTAGTCGGGAGCTGACTCACGACGAGCAGTACTTC
TRBJ1-2	.	TRBV5-1	few	CASSLGGWTAPRDYGYTF	TGCGCCAGCAGCTTGGGGGGGTGGACAGCACCCCGGGACTATGGCTACACCTTC
TRBJ2-2	.	TRBV2	.	CASSAVLAWVTGELFF	TGTGCCAGCAGTGCGGTTCTAGCCTGGGTCACCGGGGAGCTGTTTTTT
TRBJ2-7	TRBD2	TRBV27	.	CASSASGGFEQYF	TGTGCCAGCAGTGCTAGCGGGGGGTTCGAGCAGTACTTC
TRBJ1-3	.	TRBV6-5	.	CASSYSADRRNTIYF	TGTGCCAGCAGTTACTCAGCGGACAGAAGAAACACCATATATTTT
TRBJ2-2	.	TRBV2	.	CASSGQRNTGELFF	TGTGCCAGCAGTGGACAGAGGAACACCGGGGAGCTGTTTTTT
TRBJ1-2	.	TRBV27	.	CASSLPGYGYTF	TGTGCCAGCAGTTTGCCGGGCTATGGCTACACCTTC
TRBJ2-5	TRBD1	TRBV27	.	CASSQDRGQETQYF	TGTGCCAGCAGTCAGGACAGGGGCCAAGAGACCCAGTACTTC
TRBJ1-3	TRBD1	TRBV9	.	CASSQGQSFSGNTIYF	TGTGCCAGCAGTCAGGGACAGTCTTTCTCTGGAAACACCATATATTTT
TRBJ1-2	.	TRBV4-1	.	CASSQGRAFYGYTF	TGCGCCAGCAGCCAAGGGCGGGCTTTCTATGGCTACACCTTC